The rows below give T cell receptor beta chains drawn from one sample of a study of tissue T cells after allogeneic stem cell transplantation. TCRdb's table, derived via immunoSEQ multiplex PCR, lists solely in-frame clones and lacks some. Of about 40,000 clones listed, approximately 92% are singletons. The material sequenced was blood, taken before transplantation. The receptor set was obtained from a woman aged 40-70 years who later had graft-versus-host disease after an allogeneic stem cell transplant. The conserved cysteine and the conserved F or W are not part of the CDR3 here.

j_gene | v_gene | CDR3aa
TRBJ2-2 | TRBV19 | ASSIAGFGELF
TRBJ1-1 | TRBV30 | AWRPQGDGAEAF
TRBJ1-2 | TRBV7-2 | ASSLNGRDYGYT
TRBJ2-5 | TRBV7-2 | ASSLGQVQETQY
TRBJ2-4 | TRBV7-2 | ASSLERGQENIQY
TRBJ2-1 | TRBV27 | ASSRDSSSYNEQF
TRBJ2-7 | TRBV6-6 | ASSYSTGTGPFEQY
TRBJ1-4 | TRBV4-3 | ASSQEAGSSNEKLF
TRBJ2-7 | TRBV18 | ASSPPASGSHEQY
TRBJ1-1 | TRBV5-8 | ASTPRQGRAAF
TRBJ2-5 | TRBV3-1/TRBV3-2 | ASSQDVEETQY
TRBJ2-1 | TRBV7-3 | ASSRDRNNEQF
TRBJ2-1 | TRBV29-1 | SLHAGGPINEQF
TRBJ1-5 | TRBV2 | ASSAYGGGQPQH
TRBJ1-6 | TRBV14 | ASSQEVSYNSPLH
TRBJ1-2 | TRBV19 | ASRIDSSRPNYGYT
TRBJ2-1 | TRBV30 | AWRDPHSYNEQF
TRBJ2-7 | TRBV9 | ASSVGVRSLRDEQY
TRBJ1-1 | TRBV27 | ASSSQWIGTEAF
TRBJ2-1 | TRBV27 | ASSLGGDSSYNEQF
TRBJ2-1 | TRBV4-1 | ASSQDSGVGEQF
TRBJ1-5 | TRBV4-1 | ASSQGVVGQPQH
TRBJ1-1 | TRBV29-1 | SAGTAFQEAF
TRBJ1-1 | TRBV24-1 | ATSEQTASPPLNTEAF
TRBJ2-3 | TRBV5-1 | ASSLGFTSGTDTQY
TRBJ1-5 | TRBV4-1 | ASSQGGNQPQH
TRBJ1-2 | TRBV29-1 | SALGQSYGYT
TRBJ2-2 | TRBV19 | ASSRTGSGELF
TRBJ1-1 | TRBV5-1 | ASSLAVGVGTEAF
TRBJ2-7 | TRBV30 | ASGQGDYEQY
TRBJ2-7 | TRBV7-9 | ASSGPGTRYEQY
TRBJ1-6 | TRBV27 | ASSRWGDRGSGDSPLH
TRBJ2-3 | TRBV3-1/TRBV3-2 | ASSQRGLISTDTQY
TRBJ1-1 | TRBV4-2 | ASSLELQGPYTEAF
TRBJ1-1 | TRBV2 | ASSEALRSEAF
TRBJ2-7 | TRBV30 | AWSPVLAGPYEQY
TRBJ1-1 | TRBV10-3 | AISESGTGNTEAF
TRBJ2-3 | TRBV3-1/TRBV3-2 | ASSQAVSGTDTQY
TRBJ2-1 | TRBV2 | ASSPRALTYNEQF
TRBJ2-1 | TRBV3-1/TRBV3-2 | ASSQGPSGRVKGEQF
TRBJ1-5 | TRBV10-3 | AISEGDTFNGQPQH
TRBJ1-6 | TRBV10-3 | AISEITGVSPLH
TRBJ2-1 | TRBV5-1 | ASSLVLQSNLYNEQF
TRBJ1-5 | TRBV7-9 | ASSLFPQPQH